A selection of T cell receptor beta chains follows, all from one sample in a study of blood T cell repertoires in COVID-19. Libraries were prepared by immunoSEQ multiplex PCR; TCRdb keeps only in-frame clonotypes and omits some of them. The profile shows roughly 200,000 clones, 70% to 90% of them singletons. Sequencing input: peripheral blood. Receptor source: a man aged 55 to 70 with acute or convalescent COVID-19. The CDR3 runs from the conserved cysteine through the conserved F or W. Fields, in order: V gene, J gene, clone size, D gene, CDR3 length, CDR3 DNA, CDR3 protein. A D gene is named only where the DNA matches it firmly. A clone size is listed for some rows: how often the clone was seen (once, few, many), or a class if it is expanded.

V gene: TRBV6-2/TRBV6-3; J gene: TRBJ2-1; clone size: .; D gene: .; CDR3 length: 15; CDR3 DNA: TGTGCCAGCAGTTTCGGCGGGAGAGGGGGCAATGAGCAGTTCTTC; CDR3 protein: CASSFGGRGGNEQFF
V gene: TRBV19; J gene: TRBJ2-2; clone size: .; D gene: TRBD1; CDR3 length: 19; CDR3 DNA: TGTGCCAGTAGTATAAAGGCAGGGGGCCGTTCCCGATACACCGGGGAGCTGTTTTTT; CDR3 protein: CASSIKAGGRSRYTGELFF
V gene: TRBV28; J gene: TRBJ2-1; clone size: .; D gene: .; CDR3 length: 12; CDR3 DNA: TGTGCCAGCAGTCTGAGACAGTCCGAGCAGTTCTTC; CDR3 protein: CASSLRQSEQFF
V gene: TRBV7-8; J gene: TRBJ1-5; clone size: .; D gene: TRBD1; CDR3 length: 15; CDR3 DNA: TGTGCCAGCAGCGCTAGACAGGGGGGAAATCAGCCCCAGCATTTT; CDR3 protein: CASSARQGGNQPQHF
V gene: TRBV7-2; J gene: TRBJ2-1; clone size: few; D gene: .; CDR3 length: 13; CDR3 DNA: TGTGCCAGCAGCTTAGGTCCTTACAATGAGCAGTTCTTC; CDR3 protein: CASSLGPYNEQFF
V gene: TRBV5-1; J gene: TRBJ2-3; clone size: few; D gene: TRBD1; CDR3 length: 15; CDR3 DNA: TGCGCCAGCAGCCCCGGACAGGGCCATAGAGATACGCAGTATTTT; CDR3 protein: CASSPGQGHRDTQYF
V gene: TRBV28; J gene: TRBJ2-1; clone size: .; D gene: TRBD2; CDR3 length: 17; CDR3 DNA: TGTGCCAGCAGTTTGGGTGGCGGGAGTAGGTTGTCGAATGAGCAGTTCTTC; CDR3 protein: CASSLGGGSRLSNEQFF
V gene: TRBV5-6; J gene: TRBJ1-2; clone size: .; D gene: .; CDR3 length: 14; CDR3 DNA: TGTGCCAGCAGCTTGTTGGGAGAGGACTATGGCTACACCTTC; CDR3 protein: CASSLLGEDYGYTF
V gene: TRBV5-6; J gene: TRBJ2-5; clone size: .; D gene: .; CDR3 length: 16; CDR3 DNA: TGTGCCAGCAGCCCCCCCTGGCCCCTCAATCAAGAGACCCAGTACTTC; CDR3 protein: CASSPPWPLNQETQYF
V gene: TRBV10-3; J gene: TRBJ2-1; clone size: once; D gene: TRBD2; CDR3 length: 17; CDR3 DNA: TGTGCCATCAGTGAGTCACTAACTAGCGGGAGGGCGGCTGAGCAGTTCTTC; CDR3 protein: CAISESLTSGRAAEQFF
V gene: TRBV7-2; J gene: TRBJ1-1; clone size: .; D gene: .; CDR3 length: 16; CDR3 DNA: TGTGCCAGCAGCTTAGAAAGCGGTTGGGGGAACACTGAAGCTTTCTTT; CDR3 protein: CASSLESGWGNTEAFF
V gene: TRBV10-3; J gene: TRBJ2-3; clone size: .; D gene: TRBD2; CDR3 length: 15; CDR3 DNA: TGTGCCATCAGGGGGACTAGCGGGTTGGCGGGTACGCAGTATTTT; CDR3 protein: CAIRGTSGLAGTQYF
V gene: TRBV7-2; J gene: TRBJ2-1; clone size: few; D gene: .; CDR3 length: 13; CDR3 DNA: TGTGCCAGCAGCTTAAACGGGTACAATGAGCAGTTCTTC; CDR3 protein: CASSLNGYNEQFF
V gene: TRBV6-5; J gene: TRBJ2-5; clone size: .; D gene: TRBD2; CDR3 length: 14; CDR3 DNA: TGTGCCAGCAGCTACCTAGCGGGAGGAGAGACCCAGTACTTC; CDR3 protein: CASSYLAGGETQYF
V gene: TRBV4-1; J gene: TRBJ1-1; clone size: .; D gene: TRBD1; CDR3 length: 16; CDR3 DNA: TGCGCCAGCAGCCAGGTTCGACAGGGTGTGGACACTGAAGCTTTCTTT; CDR3 protein: CASSQVRQGVDTEAFF
V gene: TRBV14; J gene: TRBJ1-5; clone size: .; D gene: .; CDR3 length: 17; CDR3 DNA: TGTGCCAGCAGCCAACCCCGGGGAGGCTATAGCAATCAGCCCCAGCATTTT; CDR3 protein: CASSQPRGGYSNQPQHF
V gene: TRBV7-2; J gene: TRBJ2-7; clone size: .; D gene: TRBD1; CDR3 length: 14; CDR3 DNA: TGTGCCAGCAGCTTTGGACAGGGGGGCTACGAGCAGTACTTC; CDR3 protein: CASSFGQGGYEQYF
V gene: TRBV19; J gene: TRBJ1-2; clone size: .; D gene: TRBD1; CDR3 length: 13; CDR3 DNA: TGTGCCAGTGGTACCCGGGACAGGTCGGCCTACACCTTC; CDR3 protein: CASGTRDRSAYTF
V gene: TRBV19; J gene: TRBJ1-5; clone size: few; D gene: .; CDR3 length: 14; CDR3 DNA: TGTGCCAGTAGTTCAGGGGCGAGCAATCAGCCCCAGCATTTT; CDR3 protein: CASSSGASNQPQHF
V gene: TRBV7-9; J gene: TRBJ2-7; clone size: .; D gene: .; CDR3 length: 13; CDR3 DNA: TGTGCCAGCAGCCCCGCCGCCCGGGACGAGCAGTACTTC; CDR3 protein: CASSPAARDEQYF
V gene: TRBV7-3; J gene: TRBJ2-1; clone size: .; D gene: .; CDR3 length: 14; CDR3 DNA: TGTGCCAGCAGCTTAGCCTCCCTCGGGGATGAGCAGTTCTTC; CDR3 protein: CASSLASLGDEQFF
V gene: TRBV7-2; J gene: TRBJ2-7; clone size: .; D gene: .; CDR3 length: 14; CDR3 DNA: TGTGCCAGCAGGGAGACAGGTGACCTAGGCGAGCAGTACTTC; CDR3 protein: CASRETGDLGEQYF
V gene: TRBV3-1/TRBV3-2; J gene: TRBJ2-1; clone size: once; D gene: .; CDR3 length: 14; CDR3 DNA: TGTGCCAGCAGCCAAGAACCACAGAGCGGTGAGCAGTTCTTC; CDR3 protein: CASSQEPQSGEQFF
V gene: TRBV11-3; J gene: TRBJ2-3; clone size: .; D gene: TRBD2; CDR3 length: 15; CDR3 DNA: TGCGCCAGCAGCTTAGATCCGGGGGGGAGAGATACGCAGTATTTT; CDR3 protein: CASSLDPGGRDTQYF
V gene: TRBV27; J gene: TRBJ2-5; clone size: .; D gene: .; CDR3 length: 15; CDR3 DNA: TGTGCCAGCAGTCCGTCGGGCAGTTGGAGGGAGACCCAGTACTTC; CDR3 protein: CASSPSGSWRETQYF
V gene: TRBV15; J gene: TRBJ2-1; clone size: .; D gene: .; CDR3 length: 14; CDR3 DNA: TGTGCCACCACTACAGGGAATTCGGGTAATGAGCAGTTCTTC; CDR3 protein: CATTTGNSGNEQFF
V gene: TRBV28; J gene: TRBJ1-1; clone size: few; D gene: TRBD1; CDR3 length: 14; CDR3 DNA: TGTGCCAGCAGTAAACCAGGGGGCGCCGCTGAAGCTTTCTTT; CDR3 protein: CASSKPGGAAEAFF
V gene: TRBV5-1; J gene: TRBJ2-7; clone size: few; D gene: .; CDR3 length: 18; CDR3 DNA: TGCGCCAGCAGCAAACAGGGTGCGGGCGGGGGCCCCCTCTACGAGCAGTACTTC; CDR3 protein: CASSKQGAGGGPLYEQYF
V gene: TRBV4-2; J gene: TRBJ2-1; clone size: .; D gene: .; CDR3 length: 13; CDR3 DNA: TGTGCCAGCAGCCAAGCCGGGGAGGCTGGGCAGTTCTTC; CDR3 protein: CASSQAGEAGQFF
V gene: TRBV4-3; J gene: TRBJ2-7; clone size: .; D gene: TRBD2; CDR3 length: 15; CDR3 DNA: TGCGCCAGCAGCCTCCTGCGGGAGGCCCTCTACGAGCAGTACTTC; CDR3 protein: CASSLLREALYEQYF
V gene: TRBV4-1; J gene: TRBJ2-3; clone size: .; D gene: TRBD1; CDR3 length: 20; CDR3 DNA: TGCGCCAGCAGCAGAACAGGGGGGAGTAGCAGTATAACTAGCACAGATACGCAGTATTTT; CDR3 protein: CASSRTGGSSSITSTDTQYF
V gene: TRBV2; J gene: TRBJ2-2; clone size: .; D gene: TRBD2; CDR3 length: 15; CDR3 DNA: TGTGCCAGCAGCGGGACTAGCGGGTTCACCGGGGAGCTGTTTTTT; CDR3 protein: CASSGTSGFTGELFF
V gene: TRBV6-2/TRBV6-3; J gene: TRBJ2-1; clone size: .; D gene: TRBD2; CDR3 length: 17; CDR3 DNA: TGTGCCAGCAGCCTCTCTCCTCAAGCGGGAGGTAGAAATGAGCAGTTCTTC; CDR3 protein: CASSLSPQAGGRNEQFF
V gene: TRBV28; J gene: TRBJ2-7; clone size: .; D gene: .; CDR3 length: 12; CDR3 DNA: TGTGCCAGCAGGAAACAGGGCTACGAGCAGTACTTC; CDR3 protein: CASRKQGYEQYF
V gene: TRBV3-1/TRBV3-2; J gene: TRBJ1-4; clone size: .; D gene: TRBD1; CDR3 length: 15; CDR3 DNA: TGTGCCAGCAGCCCTACAGGGGGCGAGAATGAAAAACTGTTTTTT; CDR3 protein: CASSPTGGENEKLFF
V gene: TRBV27; J gene: TRBJ1-1; clone size: .; D gene: .; CDR3 length: 15; CDR3 DNA: TGTGCCAGCAGTAAGGGTGGGTCAGGGCGCACTGAAGCTTTCTTT; CDR3 protein: CASSKGGSGRTEAFF
V gene: TRBV7-2; J gene: TRBJ1-3; clone size: .; D gene: .; CDR3 length: 16; CDR3 DNA: TGTGCCAGCTCCCCGGGGGGTAGGGGCTCTGGAAACACCATATATTTT; CDR3 protein: CASSPGGRGSGNTIYF
V gene: TRBV29-1; J gene: TRBJ2-1; clone size: .; D gene: .; CDR3 length: 13; CDR3 DNA: TGCAGCGTGGGTGTTCCCGAGGTCAATGAGCAGTTCTTC; CDR3 protein: CSVGVPEVNEQFF
V gene: TRBV7-8; J gene: TRBJ2-7; clone size: .; D gene: TRBD2; CDR3 length: 17; CDR3 DNA: TGTGCCAGCAGCTCCCGGAGTAGCGGGAGTGGCGGGGACGAGCAGTACTTC; CDR3 protein: CASSSRSSGSGGDEQYF